What follows are 10 T cell receptor beta chains derived from one specimen sequenced in a study of blood T cell repertoires in COVID-19. Libraries were prepared by immunoSEQ multiplex PCR; TCRdb keeps only in-frame clonotypes and omits some of them. The sample contains some 150,000 clones, around 83% of which appear only once. Sequenced material: peripheral blood. The receptors stem from a woman aged 45-65 years in a cohort sampled during active or convalescent COVID-19.

The chain links TRBV19 to TRBJ1-2; 10 positions match TRBD1. Trimming cost V 5 bases and J 4 bases; bases outside gene matches: 13. Germline V lookup: CDR1 LNHDA, CDR2 SQIVND (reference sequence). The length of the CDR3 is 17 residues. The CDR3: CASSGHKRTGGFYGYTF. As DNA, the CDR3 is TGTGCCAGTAGTGGCCATAAAAGGACAGGGGGGTTCTATGGCTACACCTTC. The variable domain in full, with the rest retrieved from reference TRBV19 and TRBJ1-2, is DGGITQSPKYLFRKEGQNVTLSCEQNLNHDAMYWYRQDPGQGLRLIYYSQIVNDFQKGDIAEGYSVSREKKESFPLTVTSAQKNPTAFYLCASSGHKRTGGFYGYTFGSGTRLTVV.

The CDR3 sequence is CASGFLAVRGSGNTIYF. The CDR3 DNA sequence: TGTGCTAGTGGTTTCCTTGCCGTGAGAGGGTCTGGAAACACCATATATTTT. The gene calls are TRBV12-5 and TRBJ1-3; no definite D call. Germline CDR1 LGHNT, CDR2 FRNRAP. The V end was cut by 3 bases, the J end by 1 base, with 16 bases between. The CDR3 is 17 amino acids.

V gene TRBV7-6 combines with J gene TRBJ1-6; no reliable D call. The CDR3 is 16 residues long. The V end was cut by 0 bases, the J end by 7 bases, with 13 bases between. Germline V CDR1 and CDR2: SGHVS, FNYEAQ. The CDR3 DNA sequence: TGTGCCAGCAGCTTAGCCCCGGACGGCGGGAATTCACCCCTCCACTTT. Amino acid sequence: CASSLAPDGGNSPLHF.

The rearrangement joins TRBV12-3 or TRBV12-4 to TRBJ2-7; D perhaps matches TRBD1 (6 bases). The V end was cut by 6 bases, the J end by 6 bases, with 9 bases between. The CDR3 sequence is 11 residues long. The CDR3 coding sequence is TGTGCCAGCAGGGAAGGGGGCGAGCAGTACTTC. Its translation is CASREGGEQYF.

This clone was counted a single time. The chain uses TRBV2 and TRBJ2-1, with 7 nucleotides matching TRBD1. Germline V lookup: CDR1 SNHLY, CDR2 FYNNEI. The V and J ends lost 4 bases and 8 bases, in that order; junction bases with no gene match: 11. The CDR3 runs to 15 residues. The DNA for the CDR3 is TGTGCCAGCAGTGCCGACAGGGTCCCTTCCGATGAGCAGTTCTTC. Protein sequence: CASSADRVPSDEQFF.

This clone was found a few times. The J gene is TRBJ2-7, the V gene TRBV15; TRBD2 matches at 11 bases. This CDR3 is 15 amino acids long. The trim removed 5 bases at V and 5 bases at J, leaving 8 bases unmatched. Per germline, CDR1 LNHNV and CDR2 YYDKDF (reference sequence). The CDR3 bases are TGTGCCACCAGCGGGTCACTAGCGGGGGTGGACGAGCAGTACTTC. It translates to CATSGSLAGVDEQYF. Combining the CDR3 with reference TRBV15 and TRBJ2-7 gives the whole variable domain DAMVIQNPRYQVTQFGKPVTLSCSQTLNHNVMYWYQQKSSQAPKLLFHYYDKDFNNEADTPDNFQSRRPNTSFCFLDIRSPGLGDTAMYLCATSGSLAGVDEQYFGPGTRLTVT.

This chain joins TRBV5-4 and TRBJ1-1; 10 positions match TRBD1. V shed 4 bases and J 2 bases; nucleotides not matched to a gene: 8. Germline V gene data show CDR1 as SGHNT and CDR2 as YYREEE (reference sequence). This CDR3 has 16 amino acids. The DNA for the CDR3 is TGTGCCAGCAGCAGGGACAGGGGCCTTATCAACACTGAAGCTTTCTTT. This translates into CASSRDRGLINTEAFF.

The chain couples TRBV19 to TRBJ2-3; no definite D call. Deletions cut 10 bases from V and 6 bases from J, with 8 bases between. The V gene's germline CDR1 is LNHDA and CDR2 SQIVND (reference sequence). The CDR3 covers 10 residues. The CDR3 spells CATMGDTQYF. CDR3 nucleotides: TGTGCCACAATGGGCGATACGCAGTATTTT.

The chain has TRBV10-2 and TRBJ1-2; a possible D gene is TRBD1 (5 bases). The CDR3 contains 15 residues. Germline loops: CDR1 WSHSY, CDR2 SAAADI. Trimming pared 0 bases from V and 5 bases from J, leaving 13 bases between. The CDR3 is CASSESIGSGYGYTF. The CDR3 bases are TGCGCCAGCAGTGAGTCTATCGGATCAGGGTATGGCTACACCTTC.

Concerning this clone itself: The germline gene is not matched at one end of the junction; a read error may be the cause. The V call is TRBV3-1 (or the pseudogene TRBV3-2), the J call TRBJ2-5, with TRBD1 matching over 7 bases. Germline assignment: CDR1 LGHDT and CDR2 YNNKEL (reference sequence). CDR3 length equals 14 residues. CDR3 DNA sequence: TGTGCCAGCAACCAACGACAGGGTCGGCAGACCCAGTACTTC. Amino acids: CASNQRQGRQTQYF.